The entry below gives a single TCR beta chain sequence along with its context. Antigen specificity is unknown. The data are from a study of T cells in Graves' hyperthyroidism and ophthalmopathy. The study's findings and limits: Ophthalmopathy prediction by the model preceded onset by a median approximately six months.

The CDR3 regions of TCR beta were amplified from RNA transcripts. First-round RT-PCR targeting the TCR CDR3 was performed with the HTBI primer set. TCRdb reprocessed the multiplex PCR reads with MiXCR, giving one entry per CDR3 protein. The sample lists hundreds of thousands of distinct CDR3 sequences, around 20% occurring once. From germline, CDR1 is SGHRS and CDR2 YFSETQ. Germline trimming cut 5 bases from V and 5 bases from J; bases unmatched to any gene: 15. This CDR3 has 19 amino acids. The chain links TRBV5-1 to TRBJ2-2; TRBD2 matches at 13 bases. The receptor's source is a man younger than 45 with Graves' ophthalmopathy. Input material: blood. This CDR3 is CASRWTSGSRKPPTGELFF. The DNA of the CDR3 is TGCGCCAGCAGGTGGACTAGCGGGAGCCGAAAGCCTCCTACCGGGGAGCTGTTTTTT. Based on the CDR3 plus reference TRBV5-1 and TRBJ2-2, the full variable domain is KAGVTQTPRYLIKTRGQQVTLSCSPISGHRSVSWYQQTPGQGLQFLFEYFSETQRNKGNFPGRFSGRQFSNSRSEMNVSTLELGDSALYLCASRWTSGSRKPPTGELFFGEGSRLTVL.